This T cell receptor (beta chain) was documented in a study of T cells in Graves' hyperthyroidism and ophthalmopathy. V shed 2 bases, J shed 10 bases, and the junction held 6 bases outside the gene matches. Germline lookup yields CDR1 KGHSH and CDR2 LQKENI. There are 14 residues in the CDR3. The count of this clonotype is one. The antigen remains unidentified. TCR beta CDR3 regions were amplified from RNA. The HTBI primer set drove a first-round RT-PCR of the TCR CDR3. TCRdb used MiXCR to reprocess the multiplex PCR reads, holding one entry per CDR3 protein. The sample has hundreds of thousands of distinct CDR3 sequences, approximately 14% seen once. Whole-study findings and limits: Clonotypes that were expanded in thyroid above 0.001 mostly appeared in blood too.

The chain couples TRBV18 to TRBJ2-3; 10 bases fit TRBD2. The receptor comes from a woman in her forties with Graves' hyperthyroidism. Sequenced: blood. The CDR3 here is CASSPIAGGNAQYF. Written as DNA, the CDR3 is TGTGCCAGCTCACCAATAGCGGGAGGTAATGCGCAGTATTTT.